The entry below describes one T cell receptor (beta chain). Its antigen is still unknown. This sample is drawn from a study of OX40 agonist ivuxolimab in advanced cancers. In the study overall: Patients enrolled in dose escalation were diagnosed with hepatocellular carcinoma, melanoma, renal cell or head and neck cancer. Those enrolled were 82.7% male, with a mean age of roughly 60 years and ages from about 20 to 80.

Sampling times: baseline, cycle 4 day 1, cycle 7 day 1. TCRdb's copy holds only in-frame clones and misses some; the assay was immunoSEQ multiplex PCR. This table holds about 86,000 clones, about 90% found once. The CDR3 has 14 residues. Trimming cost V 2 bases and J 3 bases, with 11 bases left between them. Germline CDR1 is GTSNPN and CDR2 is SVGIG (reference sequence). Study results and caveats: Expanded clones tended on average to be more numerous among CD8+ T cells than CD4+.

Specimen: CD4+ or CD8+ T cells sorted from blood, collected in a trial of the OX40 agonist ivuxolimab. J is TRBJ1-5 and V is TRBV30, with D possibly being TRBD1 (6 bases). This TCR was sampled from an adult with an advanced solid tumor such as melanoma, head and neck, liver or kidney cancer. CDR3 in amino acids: CAWSSRTVNQPQHF. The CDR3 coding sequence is TGTGCCTGGAGTTCGAGGACAGTCAATCAGCCCCAGCATTTT.